This passage covers 26 T cell receptor beta chains from one sample sequenced in a study of shared clonotypes between healthy human individuals. Profiled with immunoSEQ multiplex PCR; TCRdb holds only in-frame clones, not every one. The repertoire holds some 92,000 clones, with approximately 51% as singletons. The sequencing sample was made of PBMCs. These receptors were obtained from a woman between 35 and 50 years old in good health. Some clones in this sample may be carry-over from other donors' samples.

The V gene is TRBV7-2, the J gene TRBJ2-7, with D possibly being TRBD2 (6 bases). The CDR3 is 14 amino acids. The germline V and J ends were trimmed by 6 bases and 2 bases, with 14 bases remaining between them. Germline-derived CDR1 and CDR2 are SGHTA and FQGNSA. The DNA for the CDR3 is TGTGCCAGCAGAAGACTAGTCCCTACCTACGAGCAGTACTTC. It is translated as CASRRLVPTYEQYF. The complete variable domain, with remaining parts taken from reference TRBV7-2 and TRBJ2-7, reads GAGVSQSPSNKVTEKGKDVELRCDPISGHTALYWYRQSLGQGLEFLIYFQGNSAPDKSGLPSDRFSAERTGGSVSTLTIQRTQQEDSAVYLCASRRLVPTYEQYFGPGTRLTVT.

V gene TRBV30 combines with J gene TRBJ1-5; D unresolved. Per germline, CDR1 GTSNPN and CDR2 SVGIG (reference sequence). The CDR3 spans 17 residues. Trimming stripped 2 bases from V and 5 bases from J, with 22 bases between. The chain's CDR3 is CAWSTGRPGSLYQPQHF. As DNA, the CDR3 is TGTGCCTGGAGTACCGGCCGGCCGGGCTCCCTCTATCAGCCCCAGCATTTT.

In regard to this clone: A far larger clone is off by one base, so a read error is likely. The CDR3 does not end in the conserved phenylalanine or tryptophan, so this is likely a read error. CDR3 sequence: CASSQGLAGKGEAFL. CDR3 sequence (DNA): TGCGCCAGCAGCCAAGGTCTAGCGGGTAAGGGTGAAGCTTTCCTT. The chain is built from TRBV4-1 and TRBJ1-1; no reliable D call. CDR3 length: 15 residues. V lost 1 base and J 7 bases, leaving 16 bases between the germline ends. CDR1 MGHRA and CDR2 YSYEKL come from the germline V gene.

Comments on this clone: Since a much larger clone is just one base distant, this may be a read error. The CDR3 DNA reads as TGTGCCAGCAGCGTAGGGGAGAACACCGGGGAGCTGCTTTTT. Protein product: CASSVGENTGELLF. V is TRBV9 and J is TRBJ2-2; D perhaps matches TRBD2 (5 bases). Germline-derived CDR1 and CDR2 are SGDLS and YYNGEE. The CDR3 runs 14 residues.

The J gene is TRBJ2-1, the V gene TRBV27, with 11 positions matching TRBD2. V trimming: 4 bases; J trimming: 5 bases; junction bases outside the gene matches: 13. Per germline, CDR1 MNHEY and CDR2 SMNVEV (reference sequence). The CDR3 has 18 amino acids. CDR3 sequence reads: CASSSLHSLAGGHNEQFF. The DNA of the CDR3 is TGTGCCAGCAGTTCCCTACACTCTCTAGCGGGAGGCCACAATGAGCAGTTCTTC.

This clone was counted a few times. The rearrangement uses TRBV11-2 and TRBJ1-1; D is uncertain. Deletions cut 5 bases from V and 4 bases from J, with 14 bases between. The CDR3 is 14 amino acids. CDR1 is SGHAT, CDR2 FQNNGV, per germline. Here the CDR3 reads CASSQSYGGTEAFF. The CDR3 nucleotides are TGTGCCAGCAGCCAGTCCTACGGTGGCACTGAAGCTTTCTTT.

The chain joins TRBV5-1 to TRBJ2-1, with a tentative D call TRBD2 (5 bases). Germline values: CDR1 SGHRS, CDR2 YFSETQ. This CDR3 region has 15 residues. Trimming cost V 6 bases and J 0 bases, with 13 bases left between them. CDR3 in amino acids: CASKLVGSSYNEQFF. CDR3 bases: TGCGCCAGCAAACTGGTGGGGAGCTCCTACAATGAGCAGTTCTTC.

The chain joins TRBV2 to TRBJ2-3; no firm D call. V shed 1 base and J shed 5 bases, with 7 bases lying between them. This CDR3 has 13 residues. Germline V lookup: CDR1 SNHLY, CDR2 FYNNEI. CDR3 region: CASSEGSRDTQYF. CDR3 sequence (DNA): TGTGCCAGCAGTGAAGGAAGTCGAGATACGCAGTATTTT.

The rearrangement links TRBV28 to TRBJ2-1; D perhaps matches TRBD1 (6 bases). The CDR3 runs 15 residues. V lost 7 bases to trimming and J lost 4 bases, with 17 bases between them. CDR1 MDHEN and CDR2 SYDVKM come from the germline V gene. This CDR3 is CASKNSGTTYNEQFF. In DNA form, the CDR3 reads TGTGCCAGCAAAAACTCCGGGACAACGTACAATGAGCAGTTCTTC.

This clone was counted a single time. J is TRBJ2-2 and V is TRBV13; D gene ambiguous. This CDR3 contains 14 residues. Trimming shortened V by 8 bases and J by 1 base, and 11 bases separated the two germline ends. Germline CDR1 reads PRHDT; CDR2 reads FYEKMQ (reference sequence). DNA for the CDR3: TGTGCCAGCTGGATTTATGGGAACACCGGGGAGCTGTTTTTT. It yields the protein CASWIYGNTGELFF. Full variable domain (outside the CDR3, taken from reference TRBV13 and TRBJ2-2): AAGVIQSPRHLIKEKRETATLKCYPIPRHDTVYWYQQGPGQDPQFLISFYEKMQSDKGSIPDRFSAQQFSDYHSELNMSSLELGDSALYFCASWIYGNTGELFFGEGSRLTVL.

This rearrangement joins TRBV5-1 to TRBJ1-4, with TRBD1 identical over 10 bases. Germline loops: CDR1 SGHRS, CDR2 YFSETQ. Unmatched junction bases numbered 6, after V lost 4 bases and J lost 6 bases. The CDR3 has 15 amino acids. The CDR3 DNA follows: TGCGCCAGCAGCGCGGGGACAGGGGCTTATGAAAAACTGTTTTTT. Translation gives CASSAGTGAYEKLFF. The full variable domain, completed using reference TRBV5-1 and TRBJ1-4, is KAGVTQTPRYLIKTRGQQVTLSCSPISGHRSVSWYQQTPGQGLQFLFEYFSETQRNKGNFPGRFSGRQFSNSRSEMNVSTLELGDSALYLCASSAGTGAYEKLFFGSGTQLSVL.

The V and J genes are TRBV7-2 and TRBJ1-2; maybe TRBD1 (6 bases). CDR3 length: 13 amino acids. Germline values: CDR1 SGHTA, CDR2 FQGNSA. V was shortened by 4 bases and J by 3 bases, with 9 bases between the two germline ends. This CDR3 reads CASSYRVDYGYTF. The DNA of the CDR3 is TGTGCCAGCAGCTACAGGGTGGACTATGGCTACACCTTC.

This clone was observed at least ten times. This sequence joins TRBV4-3 and TRBJ1-5; D uncertain. The CDR3 runs 13 residues. The ends were cut back, 1 base at V and 6 bases at J, with 7 bases in the middle. Germline V CDR1 and CDR2: LGHNA, YSLEER. The DNA for the CDR3 is TGCGCCAGCAGCCAAGTATCGGGTCAGCCCCAGCATTTT. Protein: CASSQVSGQPQHF.

This clone showed up many times. The V and J genes are TRBV25-1 and TRBJ2-4; possible D gene TRBD1, 6 bases. Germline loops: CDR1 MGHDK, CDR2 SYGVNS. Between the trimmed V and J ends, which lost 5 bases and 3 bases, there was a span of 11 bases. The CDR3 extends over 14 amino acids. DNA of the CDR3: TGTGCCAGCAGTCGGCAGGGGAGCAAAAACATTCAGTACTTC. Its protein product is CASSRQGSKNIQYF.

This clone was seen ten or more times. This sequence joins TRBV5-4 and TRBJ2-7, with D perhaps TRBD2 (5 bases). Trimming stripped 3 bases from V and 5 bases from J, with 12 bases between. The CDR3 sequence is 13 residues long. Germline CDR1 and CDR2: SGHNT and YYREEE (reference sequence). The CDR3 DNA sequence: TGTGCCAGCAGCTCGGGCCCCGGGGACGAGCAGTACTTC. This sequence encodes CASSSGPGDEQYF. Full variable domain (missing parts from reference TRBV5-4 and TRBJ2-7): ETGVTQSPTHLIKTRGQQVTLRCSSQSGHNTVSWYQQALGQGPQFIFQYYREEENGRGNFPPRFSGLQFPNYSSELNVNALELDDSALYLCASSSGPGDEQYFGPGTRLTVT.

By frequency in the sample, this clone is medium-sized. This sequence joins TRBV18 and TRBJ2-7; 14 bases are shared with TRBD2. Per the germline V gene, CDR1 is KGHSH and CDR2 is LQKENI. After removal of 0 bases from V and 5 bases from J, the junction contained 12 bases not matched to a gene. This CDR3 region has 19 residues. The CDR3 DNA reads as TGTGCCAGCTCACCACCCTACTCGGGACTAGCGGGAGATTTGAACGAGCAGTACTTC. It is translated as CASSPPYSGLAGDLNEQYF.

V usage is TRBV7-6 and J usage is TRBJ2-3; possible D gene TRBD1, 5 bases. The CDR3 loop spans 13 amino acids. V was trimmed by 4 bases and J by 4 bases, leaving 9 bases between them. Germline V gives CDR1 SGHVS, CDR2 FNYEAQ. In DNA, the CDR3 is TGTGCCAGCAGCTCATACAGGTCAGATACGCAGTATTTT. This translates into CASSSYRSDTQYF. The full variable domain, its missing parts supplied by reference TRBV7-6 and TRBJ2-3, is GAGVSQSPRYKVTKRGQDVALRCDPISGHVSLYWYRQALGQGPEFLTYFNYEAQQDKSGLPNDRFSAERPEGSISTLTIQRTEQRDSAMYRCASSSYRSDTQYFGPGTRLTVL.

This clone was found a few times. The J gene is TRBJ2-5, the V gene TRBV4-2; D possibly uses TRBD1 or TRBD2 (5 bases each). V lost 2 bases and J 7 bases, leaving 14 bases between the germline ends. This CDR3 is built from 14 residues. Per germline, CDR1 LGHNA and CDR2 YNFKEQ. The CDR3 spells CASSQPLGDRTQYF. CDR3 sequence (DNA): TGTGCCAGCAGCCAACCGTTGGGGGATAGGACCCAGTACTTC.

The chain carries TRBV9 and TRBJ2-1; D may be TRBD1 (6 bases). The length of the CDR3 is 16 residues. V was shortened by 2 bases and J by 3 bases, with 15 bases between the two germline ends. Germline CDR1 and CDR2: SGDLS and YYNGEE. CDR3 in amino acids: CASSVQSRGGYNEQFF. DNA for the CDR3: TGTGCCAGCAGCGTGCAAAGCAGAGGGGGCTACAATGAGCAGTTCTTC.

The CDR3: CSAGETGLAYTGELFF. The CDR3 DNA reads as TGCAGCGCCGGAGAAACGGGACTAGCGTACACCGGGGAGCTGTTTTTT. The chain has TRBV29-1 and TRBJ2-2; 10 bases match TRBD2. Germline CDR1 is SQVTM and CDR2 is ANQGSEA. After removal of 7 bases from V and 3 bases from J, the junction contained 11 bases not matched to a gene. This CDR3 is 16 amino acids long.

In regard to this clone: The germline gene is not matched at one end of the junction; a read error may be the cause. This rearrangement joins TRBV5-1 to TRBJ1-1; 7 bases align to TRBD1. The germline V gene encodes CDR1 SGHRS and CDR2 YFSETQ. The CDR3 contains 13 residues. CDR3 in DNA: TGCGCCAGCAGCTCAGTGCGGGACAGTGAAGCTCTCTTT. It translates to CASSSVRDSEALF. The full variable domain, completed using reference TRBV5-1 and TRBJ1-1, is KAGVTQTPRYLIKTRGQQVTLSCSPISGHRSVSWYQQTPGQGLQFLFEYFSETQRNKGNFPGRFSGRQFSNSRSEMNVSTLELGDSALYLCASSSVRDSEALFGQGTRLTVV.

In its sample, this clone was seen many times. J is TRBJ2-5 and V is TRBV30; no reliable D call. CDR3 length equals 14 residues. V gave up 5 bases and J gave up 4 bases, with 17 bases separating them. Germline assignment: CDR1 GTSNPN and CDR2 SVGIG (reference sequence). DNA of the CDR3: TGTGCCTGGGGTCAAAACCCCATAGGAGAGACCCAGTACTTC. Residues: CAWGQNPIGETQYF.

This clone was detected ten times or more. The rearrangement links TRBV29-1 to TRBJ2-7; weak D call: TRBD1 (6 bases). The CDR3 contains 11 residues. CDR1 is SQVTM and CDR2 is ANQGSEA in the germline V gene. The germline V and J ends were trimmed by 4 bases and 2 bases, with 6 bases remaining between them. This chain's CDR3 is CSVGTAYEQYF. The CDR3 coding sequence is TGCAGCGTTGGGACAGCCTACGAGCAGTACTTC.

J is TRBJ2-5 and V is TRBV29-1; a weak D match, TRBD2 (6 bases). The J call may be in error: the DNA end matches TRBJ2-7 better. Germline values: CDR1 SQVTM, CDR2 ANQGSEA. This CDR3 is built from 11 residues. For the CDR3, the DNA is TGCAGCGCCTTGGAGGGTCTCGAGCAGTACTTC. Protein sequence: CSALEGLEQYF.

Turning to this clone: With a far larger clone one base away, a read error is the likely cause. This rearrangement joins TRBV5-6 to TRBJ1-3; D is unclear. V was trimmed by 0 bases and J by 0 bases, leaving 4 bases between them. Germline values: CDR1 SGHDT, CDR2 YYEEEE. This CDR3 is 14 amino acids long. The CDR3 DNA sequence: TGTGCCAGCAGCTTGGGTACCTCTGGAAACACCATATATTTT. This translates into CASSLGTSGNTIYF.

V and J are TRBV7-2 and TRBJ1-5; a possible D gene is TRBD1 (5 bases). This CDR3 comprises 15 residues. In germline, CDR1 is SGHTA, CDR2 FQGNSA. The ends were cut back, 2 bases at V and 5 bases at J, with 13 bases in the middle. CDR3 sequence (DNA): TGTGCCAGCAGCTTACAGGACGGACATCATCAGCCCCAGCATTTT. Its translation: CASSLQDGHHQPQHF.